These 4 T cell receptor beta chains were all obtained from the same sample, sequenced in a study of blood T cell repertoires in COVID-19. Repertoires were generated with immunoSEQ multiplex PCR, while TCRdb's copy carries only in-frame clones and drops some. The sample records approximately 300,000 clones, roughly 89% being singletons. The specimen was PBMCs or T cells enriched from blood (not recorded which). These TCRs come from a man aged 55 to 70 who had recovered from COVID-19.

This sequence joins TRBV5-1 and TRBJ2-1; D gene ambiguous. V lost 0 bases, J lost 8 bases, and 15 bases lay in between. Germline lookup yields CDR1 SGHRS and CDR2 YFSETQ. This CDR3 contains 15 residues. CDR3 sequence reads: CASSLGLSPRDEQFF. Written as DNA, the CDR3 is TGCGCCAGCAGCTTGGGACTCTCGCCTCGGGATGAGCAGTTCTTC.

V is TRBV2 and J is TRBJ1-5, with 7 bases that match TRBD1. Trimming at V came to 5 bases and at J to 1 base, leaving 5 bases not matched to a gene. This CDR3 has 15 residues. Germline CDR1 reads SNHLY; CDR2 reads FYNNEI. CDR3 nucleotides: TGTGCCAGCAGTCGGGACAGTTCGAGCAATCAGCCCCAGCATTTT. Encoded protein: CASSRDSSSNQPQHF. Full variable domain (rest looked up from reference TRBV2 and TRBJ1-5): EPEVTQTPSHQVTQMGQEVILRCVPISNHLYFYWYRQILGQKVEFLVSFYNNEISEKSEIFDDQFSVERPDGSNFTLKIRSTKLEDSAMYFCASSRDSSSNQPQHFGDGTRLSIL.

This sequence joins TRBV30 and TRBJ2-5; possible D gene TRBD2, 5 bases. V lost 1 base and J 5 bases, leaving 5 bases between the germline ends. This CDR3 region has 11 residues. From germline, CDR1 is GTSNPN and CDR2 SVGIG (reference sequence). CDR3 loop: CAWSAGETQYF. CDR3 DNA sequence: TGTGCCTGGAGTGCGGGGGAGACCCAGTACTTC. Full variable domain (missing parts from reference TRBV30 and TRBJ2-5): SQTIHQWPATLVQPVGSPLSLECTVEGTSNPNLYWYRQAAGRGLQLLFYSVGIGQISSEVPQNLSASRPQDRQFILSSKKLLLSDSGFYLCAWSAGETQYFGPGTRLLVL.

The rearrangement links TRBV25-1 to TRBJ1-1, with unresolved D. This CDR3 comprises 12 residues. The V end lost 6 bases, the J end lost 1 base, and 6 bases lay between the germline ends. Germline V gene data show CDR1 as MGHDK and CDR2 as SYGVNS. CDR3: CASRRGNTEAFF. Here the CDR3 DNA reads TGTGCCAGCAGGCGGGGGAACACTGAAGCTTTCTTT.